This paragraph covers one T cell receptor beta chain sequence. The sample originates from a study of blood T cells in healthy people across ages. Through a sample-barcoded 5' primer and a J-beta primer mix, a second PCR was run for 7 to 11 cycles. All samples gave at least 2.5 million CDR3-containing paired-end reads. One entry per CDR3 protein, called by TCRdb with MiXCR from the 5' RACE reads. The data contain 600,000 to 900,000 distinct CDR3 sequences, about a quarter of them singletons. The CDR3 is 14 residues long. V lost 4 bases to trimming and J lost 5 bases; unmatched junction nucleotides: 8. Germline V gene sequence: CDR1 SGHRS, CDR2 YFSETQ. Samples each had at least 5.5 micrograms of total RNA extracted. This same sample was also taken into another study, of T cells of mothers and their children. In that study: Each mother gave over 10 million TCR beta CDR3 reads; each child, about 3 million.

J is TRBJ1-1 and V is TRBV5-1, with TRBD1 matching 7 bases. The clonotype originates from a boy younger than 18 in good health. The sample taken for sequencing was blood. DNA for the CDR3: TGCGCCAGCAGCATCGGACAGGAAGGGACTGAAGCTTTCTTT. It is translated as CASSIGQEGTEAFF.